This TCR beta chain was sequenced in a study of blood T cell repertoires in COVID-19. The wider study: Italy, Spain and the United States were the sources of the convalescent and acute COVID-19 samples. From T cells, B-cell-depleted T cells, or PBMCs came the material, which was cDNA or gDNA.

In the authors' methods: Nucleated cell number was recorded as an estimate derived from reference gene primer amplification. TCRdb's table, derived via immunoSEQ multiplex PCR, lists solely in-frame clones and lacks some. V, J and clone size derive from that table, while D and trimming were established from the DNA sequence. This repertoire shows some 210,000 clones, over 70% found once; its top ten account for less than 3%. Sequences were obtained from peripheral blood. This TCR was recovered from a man aged 45-65 years with active or convalescent COVID-19.

CDR3 nucleotide sequence: TGTGCCAGCAGCTTGGTGGGCTTCGACAATGAGCAGTTCTTC. Translated: CASSLVGFDNEQFF. The chain employs TRBV5-6 and TRBJ2-1; D unclear. V shed 0 bases and J shed 5 bases, with 9 bases lying between them. The CDR3 has 14 residues. Germline-derived CDR1 and CDR2 are SGHDT and YYEEEE.